These 2 T cell receptor beta chains share one sample of origin, sequenced in a study of regulatory T cells in long-lasting Graves disease. Arm-PCR of CDR3 regions with iRepertoire HTBI primers generated TCR beta libraries. TCRdb reprocessed the multiplex PCR reads via MiXCR and lists one record per CDR3 protein. The table has 450,000 to 700,000 distinct CDR3 sequences, approximately 12% seen once; the top ten hold about 9.1%. Time point denoted: newly diagnosed GD, antithyroid drugs for less than 3 months. Extracted RNA from PBMCs served as the source of the TCR library. The sample was also reused in another study, on T cells in Graves' hyperthyroidism and ophthalmopathy.

The specimen was peripheral blood mononuclear cells (PBMCs), collected at new diagnosis, from a patient treated with antithyroid drugs. All receptors come from a man between 25 and 39 years old with Graves disease.

This clonotype was observed a few times. The gene calls are TRBV19 and TRBJ2-5; either TRBD1 or TRBD2 may supply D (6 bases each). CDR1 is LNHDA, CDR2 SQIVND, per germline (reference sequence). The CDR3 runs to 15 residues. Trimming removed 4 bases at V and 4 bases at J, with 16 bases between. The CDR3 loop is CASSNTGTDGETQYF. CDR3 bases: TGTGCCAGTAGTAATACAGGGACTGACGGAGAGACCCAGTACTTC.

This clonotype appeared many times. This chain joins TRBV5-6 and TRBJ2-7; D not certain. Germline values: CDR1 SGHDT, CDR2 YYEEEE. The CDR3 runs to 13 residues. The V end was cut by 2 bases, the J end by 3 bases, with 9 bases between. The CDR3 bases are TGTGCCAGCAGCTTCCCAGCACTCTACGAGCAGTACTTC. Translated: CASSFPALYEQYF.